Sequencing of this TCR beta chain was carried out in a study of OX40 agonist ivuxolimab in advanced cancers. Profiling relied on immunoSEQ multiplex PCR, and the TCRdb table lists in-frame clones only, not all of them. The table shows under 200,000 clones, with under 95% occurring only once. Germline CDR1 SGHVS, CDR2 FQNEAQ. The CDR3 totals 14 residues. The V and J ends lost 1 base and 5 bases respectively, with 8 bases between them. Source: CD4+ or CD8+ T cells sorted from blood, taken in a trial of the OX40 agonist ivuxolimab. This receptor was obtained from an adult with an advanced solid tumor such as melanoma, head and neck, liver or kidney cancer. This chain links TRBV7-8 with TRBJ2-2; the D gene is possibly TRBD2 (5 bases). This CDR3 reads CASSLVRGTGELFF. The CDR3 bases are TGTGCCAGCAGCTTAGTCCGCGGGACCGGGGAGCTGTTTTTT.